A selection of T cell receptor beta chains follows, all from one sample in a study of T cell changes during pregnancy in multiple sclerosis. Measured with immunoSEQ multiplex PCR; TCRdb has only the in-frame clones, and not every one. The sample lists tens of thousands of clones, just over 90% occurring once. The sample in question was peripheral blood, obtained in the third trimester of pregnancy. These receptors all come from a female donor with multiple sclerosis, enrolled in a pregnancy study. The CDR3 runs from the conserved cysteine through the conserved F or W. The D gene is left open where the match is weak. Size tells how often a clone was seen (once, few, many) or the class of an expanded clone, and some rows leave it out.

CDR3 protein: CASSLSTGGKLFF
CDR3 DNA: TGTGCCAGCAGTCTGAGCACAGGGGGAAAACTGTTTTTT
D gene: TRBD1
J gene: TRBJ1-4
clone size: NA
V gene: TRBV28

CDR3 protein: CASSLGIARGDTQYF
CDR3 DNA: TGTGCCAGCAGCTTAGGGATTGCCCGGGGAGATACGCAGTATTTT
D gene: NA
J gene: TRBJ2-3
clone size: NA
V gene: TRBV7-9

CDR3 protein: CASSPLRANGGGGNPYEQYF
CDR3 DNA: TGTGCCAGCAGTCCTCTTCGGGCCAACGGCGGCGGGGGAAATCCCTACGAGCAGTACTTC
D gene: TRBD2
J gene: TRBJ2-7
clone size: NA
V gene: TRBV27

CDR3 protein: CASRPGQPTEAFF
CDR3 DNA: TGTGCCAGCAGACCCGGACAGCCTACTGAAGCTTTCTTT
D gene: NA
J gene: TRBJ1-1
clone size: NA
V gene: TRBV6-5

CDR3 protein: CASSENSPSTDTQYF
CDR3 DNA: TGTGCCAGCAGTGAAAATTCTCCTAGCACAGATACGCAGTATTTT
D gene: NA
J gene: TRBJ2-3
clone size: NA
V gene: TRBV25-1

CDR3 protein: CSVDRLALDEQFF
CDR3 DNA: TGCAGCGTTGACCGACTAGCTTTGGATGAGCAGTTCTTC
D gene: TRBD2
J gene: TRBJ2-1
clone size: NA
V gene: TRBV29-1

CDR3 protein: CASRGTPNTEAFF
CDR3 DNA: TGTGCCAGCAGAGGGACACCCAACACTGAAGCTTTCTTT
D gene: NA
J gene: TRBJ1-1
clone size: NA
V gene: TRBV6-5

CDR3 protein: CASSFDRQNTEAFF
CDR3 DNA: TGCGCCAGCAGCTTCGACAGGCAGAACACTGAAGCTTTCTTT
D gene: NA
J gene: TRBJ1-1
clone size: NA
V gene: TRBV5-1

CDR3 protein: CATSLTVSRNTIYF
CDR3 DNA: TGTGCCACCAGCCTAACAGTATCCCGAAACACCATATATTTT
D gene: NA
J gene: TRBJ1-3
clone size: NA
V gene: TRBV15

CDR3 protein: CASSGADRINTEAFF
CDR3 DNA: TGTGCCAGCAGTGGGGCAGACAGGATTAACACTGAAGCTTTCTTT
D gene: NA
J gene: TRBJ1-1
clone size: NA
V gene: TRBV28

CDR3 protein: CASSGTGSWEKGYTF
CDR3 DNA: TGTGCCAGCAGTGGGACAGGGAGTTGGGAAAAGGGCTACACCTTC
D gene: TRBD1
J gene: TRBJ1-2
clone size: NA
V gene: TRBV6-1

CDR3 protein: CAWGALDYEQYF
CDR3 DNA: TGTGCCTGGGGGGCCCTTGACTACGAGCAGTACTTC
D gene: NA
J gene: TRBJ2-7
clone size: NA
V gene: TRBV30

CDR3 protein: CASSAGAADTQYF
CDR3 DNA: TGTGCCAGCAGCGCGGGAGCGGCAGATACGCAGTATTTT
D gene: TRBD2
J gene: TRBJ2-3
clone size: NA
V gene: TRBV5-4

CDR3 protein: CASSDGLGGNEQFF
CDR3 DNA: TGTGCCAGCAGTGACGGTTTAGGAGGGAATGAGCAGTTCTTC
D gene: NA
J gene: TRBJ2-1
clone size: NA
V gene: TRBV6-1

CDR3 protein: CASSLPGRRGQYF
CDR3 DNA: TGTGCCAGCAGCCTCCCCGGGCGTCGGGGGCAGTACTTC
D gene: NA
J gene: TRBJ2-7
clone size: NA
V gene: TRBV7-2

CDR3 protein: CASSRKSGDPDTQYF
CDR3 DNA: TGTGCCAGCAGCCGCAAGTCGGGGGATCCAGATACGCAGTATTTT
D gene: NA
J gene: TRBJ2-3
clone size: NA
V gene: TRBV5-4

CDR3 protein: CASRPQGTGELFF
CDR3 DNA: TGTGCCAGCAGACCCCAGGGGACCGGGGAGCTGTTTTTT
D gene: NA
J gene: TRBJ2-2
clone size: NA
V gene: TRBV7-6

CDR3 protein: CAWSVFPQGRNEQFF
CDR3 DNA: TGTGCCTGGAGTGTATTTCCCCAGGGTCGTAATGAGCAGTTCTTC
D gene: NA
J gene: TRBJ2-1
clone size: NA
V gene: TRBV30

CDR3 protein: CASSQGADTQYF
CDR3 DNA: TGTGCCAGCAGCCAGGGGGCAGATACGCAGTATTTT
D gene: TRBD1
J gene: TRBJ2-3
clone size: NA
V gene: TRBV6-1

CDR3 protein: CAWATDTGNTIYF
CDR3 DNA: TGTGCCTGGGCAACAGACACTGGAAACACCATATATTTT
D gene: NA
J gene: TRBJ1-3
clone size: once
V gene: TRBV30

CDR3 protein: CAWSVHGTGFAHGQPQHF
CDR3 DNA: TGTGCCTGGAGTGTACACGGAACAGGGTTCGCCCATGGTCAGCCCCAGCATTTT
D gene: NA
J gene: TRBJ1-5
clone size: NA
V gene: TRBV30

CDR3 protein: CASSHPQGNYGYTF
CDR3 DNA: TGCGCCAGCAGCCACCCACAGGGAAACTATGGCTACACCTTC
D gene: NA
J gene: TRBJ1-2
clone size: NA
V gene: TRBV4-1

CDR3 protein: CASSYSQGGSPLHF
CDR3 DNA: TGTGCCAGCAGTTACTCCCAGGGAGGTTCACCCCTCCACTTT
D gene: NA
J gene: TRBJ1-6
clone size: NA
V gene: TRBV6-5

CDR3 protein: CASSLAGAVRSNEQFF
CDR3 DNA: TGTGCCAGCAGCTTAGCAGGAGCGGTAAGAAGTAATGAGCAGTTCTTC
D gene: NA
J gene: TRBJ2-1
clone size: once
V gene: TRBV11-3

CDR3 protein: CASGQGFSYYEQYF
CDR3 DNA: TGTGCCAGCGGTCAGGGGTTTAGTTACTACGAGCAGTACTTC
D gene: NA
J gene: TRBJ2-7
clone size: NA
V gene: TRBV6-4

CDR3 protein: CASRIQGGHGELFF
CDR3 DNA: TGTGCCAGCAGAATACAGGGGGGACACGGGGAGCTGTTTTTT
D gene: TRBD1
J gene: TRBJ2-2
clone size: NA
V gene: TRBV27

CDR3 protein: CASSERTSGTNEQFF
CDR3 DNA: TGTGCCAGCAGCGAAAGGACTAGCGGGACCAATGAGCAGTTCTTC
D gene: TRBD2
J gene: TRBJ2-1
clone size: NA
V gene: TRBV9

CDR3 protein: CATSRDKGSGNTIYF
CDR3 DNA: TGTGCCACCAGCAGAGATAAAGGTAGCGGAAACACCATATATTTT
D gene: NA
J gene: TRBJ1-3
clone size: NA
V gene: TRBV15

CDR3 protein: CASSSPYVVNRNYGYTF
CDR3 DNA: TGTGCCAGCAGCTCCCCCTACGTCGTAAATCGCAACTATGGCTACACCTTC
D gene: NA
J gene: TRBJ1-2
clone size: NA
V gene: TRBV11-3

CDR3 protein: CASSFWPNAGELFF
CDR3 DNA: TGTGCCAGCAGTTTTTGGCCCAATGCAGGGGAGCTGTTTTTT
D gene: NA
J gene: TRBJ2-2
clone size: NA
V gene: TRBV27

CDR3 protein: CAWSGALDQPQHF
CDR3 DNA: TGTGCCTGGAGTGGTGCCCTAGATCAGCCCCAGCATTTT
D gene: NA
J gene: TRBJ1-5
clone size: NA
V gene: TRBV30

CDR3 protein: CASSPNPTVGNTIYF
CDR3 DNA: TGTGCCAGCAGCCCAAACCCCACTGTTGGAAACACCATATATTTT
D gene: NA
J gene: TRBJ1-3
clone size: NA
V gene: TRBV5-4

CDR3 protein: CASILHTAGNGELFF
CDR3 DNA: TGTGCCAGCATTCTCCATACTGCGGGGAACGGGGAGCTGTTTTTT
D gene: NA
J gene: TRBJ2-2
clone size: NA
V gene: TRBV6-5

CDR3 protein: CASSLLGAGKHEQYF
CDR3 DNA: TGTGCCAGCAGCTTGCTGGGAGCGGGAAAGCACGAGCAGTACTTC
D gene: TRBD2
J gene: TRBJ2-7
clone size: NA
V gene: TRBV5-4

CDR3 protein: CASSQDLGQGGEKLFF
CDR3 DNA: TGTGCCAGCAGCCAAGACCTGGGACAGGGTGGTGAAAAACTGTTTTTT
D gene: TRBD1
J gene: TRBJ1-4
clone size: NA
V gene: TRBV4-2